The 5 T cell receptor beta chains reported below all come from one sample, sequenced in a study of Ad26.COV2.S vaccination and SARS-CoV-2 variants. The sample's treatment: roughly 19 received Ad26.COV2.S at low or high dose, single or two shots; 5 received placebo; per-sample allocation not given. It was on day 63 after the first vaccine or placebo injection that samples were taken. The data were produced by immunoSEQ multiplex PCR, yet TCRdb's version contains in-frame clones alone and is incomplete. The sample holds about 680,000 clones, around 89% seen once. Source: peripheral blood, taken in a trial of Ad26.COV2.S vaccine versus placebo. Receptors were obtained from a person between 18 and 65 years old who received the Ad26.COV2.S COVID-19 vaccine or a placebo.

This chain uses TRBV5-1 with TRBJ2-1, with TRBD1 identical over 9 bases. This CDR3 is built from 13 residues. Germline-derived CDR1 and CDR2 are SGHRS and YFSETQ. CDR3 coding DNA: TGCGCTACCAAGGGACAGGGCTACAATGAGCAGTTCTTC. This sequence encodes CATKGQGYNEQFF.

In its sample, this clone was seen once. V is TRBV7-9 and J is TRBJ1-3; D unclear. The CDR3 runs to 15 residues. Trimming removed 4 bases at V and 3 bases at J, with 13 bases between. Per the germline V gene, CDR1 is SEHNR and CDR2 is FQNEAQ (reference sequence). This CDR3 reads CASSSPPGIGNTIYF. The CDR3 DNA sequence: TGTGCCAGCAGCTCCCCCCCGGGGATTGGAAACACCATATATTTT. The full variable domain, rest sourced from reference TRBV7-9 and TRBJ1-3, is DTGVSQNPRHKITKRGQNVTFRCDPISEHNRLYWYRQTLGQGPEFLTYFQNEAQLEKSRLLSDRFSAERPKGSFSTLEIQRTEQGDSAMYLCASSSPPGIGNTIYFGEGSWLTVV.

The J gene is TRBJ2-3, the V gene TRBV9; D might be TRBD2 (6 bases). Germline CDR1 SGDLS, CDR2 YYNGEE. Trimming left V 4 bases short and J 0 bases short, with 18 bases between. The CDR3 runs to 17 residues. Here the CDR3 reads CASSPRDFLRSTDTQYF. DNA of the CDR3: TGTGCCAGCAGCCCCCGGGACTTCTTGAGGAGCACAGATACGCAGTATTTT.

This rearrangement joins TRBV7-9 to TRBJ2-1, with D maybe TRBD2 (5 bases). CDR1 is SEHNR and CDR2 is FQNEAQ in the germline V gene (reference sequence). The V and J ends lost 5 bases and 9 bases respectively, with 17 bases between them. There are 14 residues in the CDR3. The CDR3 spells CASSASEAGSEQFF. CDR3 bases: TGTGCCAGCAGCGCCTCAGAGGCGGGTAGTGAGCAGTTCTTC.

CDR3 nucleotide sequence: TGTGCCAGCAGCCTAAGGACTAGCGGGGGTTCAGATACGCAGTATTTT. Residues: CASSLRTSGGSDTQYF. The chain uses TRBV7-9 and TRBJ2-3; TRBD2 agrees at 13 bases. This CDR3 has 16 residues. The trim removed 5 bases at V and 4 bases at J, leaving 6 bases unmatched. From germline, CDR1 is SEHNR and CDR2 FQNEAQ (reference sequence).